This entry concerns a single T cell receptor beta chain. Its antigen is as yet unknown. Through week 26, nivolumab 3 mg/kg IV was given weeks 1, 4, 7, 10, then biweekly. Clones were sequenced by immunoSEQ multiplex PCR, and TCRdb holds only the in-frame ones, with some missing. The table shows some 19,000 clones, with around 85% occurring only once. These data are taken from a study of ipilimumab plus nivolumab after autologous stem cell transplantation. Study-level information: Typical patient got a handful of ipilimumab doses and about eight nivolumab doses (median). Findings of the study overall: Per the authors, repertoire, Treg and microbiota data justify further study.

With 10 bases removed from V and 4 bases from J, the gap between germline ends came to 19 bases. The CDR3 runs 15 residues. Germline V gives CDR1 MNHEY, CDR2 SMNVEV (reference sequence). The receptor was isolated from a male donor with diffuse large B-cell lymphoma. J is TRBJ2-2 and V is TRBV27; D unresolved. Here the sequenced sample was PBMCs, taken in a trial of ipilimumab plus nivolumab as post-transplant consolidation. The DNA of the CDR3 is TGTGCCATTTCATCGACCGGGTATGGCACCGGGGAGCTGTTTTTT. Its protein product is CAISSTGYGTGELFF.